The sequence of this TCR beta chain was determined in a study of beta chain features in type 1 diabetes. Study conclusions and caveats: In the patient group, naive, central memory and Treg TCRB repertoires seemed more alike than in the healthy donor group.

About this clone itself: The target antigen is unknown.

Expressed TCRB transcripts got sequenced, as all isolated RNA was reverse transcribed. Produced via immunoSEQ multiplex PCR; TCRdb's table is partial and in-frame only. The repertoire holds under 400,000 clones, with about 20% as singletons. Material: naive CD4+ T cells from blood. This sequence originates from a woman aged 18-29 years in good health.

CDR3 nucleotide sequence: TGTGCCAGCAGCTTAGTTGGACAGGGCTACACTGAAGCTTTCTTT. This codes for CASSLVGQGYTEAFF. The J gene is TRBJ1-1, the V gene TRBV11-1; 8 nucleotides agree with TRBD1. The CDR3 contains 15 residues. After removal of 1 base from V and 3 bases from J, the junction contained 4 bases not matched to a gene. Germline assignment: CDR1 SGHAT and CDR2 FQDESV (reference sequence).